Below, 30 T cell receptor beta chains from the same sample are listed, as sequenced in a study of control samples from healthy donors and cancer patients (TCRdb year 2020). The library was prepared using the immunoSEQ multiplex PCR assay. What TCRdb holds here is the immuneACCESS table cut down to in-frame rearrangements. Part of the clones is not present; checked against another copy, under half of the missing clones reflect an unresolved V gene, and the others are unexplained. Recorded for this sample are under 150,000 clones; approximately 90% of them occurred a single time. In total, the top ten clones hold 1.1% of the sample. The sequencing input was PBMCs. Receptors originate from a woman aged 45-65 years with colorectal cancer.

This chain connects TRBV10-3 to TRBJ2-1, with D uncertain. Germline CDR1 ENHRY, CDR2 SYGVKD. This CDR3 comprises 16 residues. V lost 0 bases to trimming and J lost 2 bases, with 11 bases between them. The DNA for the CDR3 is TGTGCCATCAGTGAGTCACTCCAGGACCCCTACAATGAGCAGTTCTTC. It specifies CAISESLQDPYNEQFF.

The rearrangement joins TRBV25-1 to TRBJ1-4; 8 positions agree with TRBD1. The length of the CDR3 is 16 residues. Germline V gene data show CDR1 as MGHDK and CDR2 as SYGVNS. Trimming removed 0 bases from V and 7 bases from J; junction bases left unmatched: 7. CDR3 coding DNA: TGTGCCAGCAGTGAATATTATGGGACAGGCGGTGAAAAACTGTTTTTT. Protein sequence: CASSEYYGTGGEKLFF.

This sequence joins TRBV10-3 and TRBJ2-1, with 12 positions matching TRBD2. After removal of 4 bases from V and 5 bases from J, the junction contained 3 bases not matched to a gene. The germline CDR1 and CDR2 sequences are ENHRY and SYGVKD. This CDR3 has 15 amino acids. The CDR3: CAISVSSGGDNEQFF. The CDR3 nucleotides read TGTGCCATCAGTGTCTCTAGCGGGGGGGACAATGAGCAGTTCTTC.

This chain uses TRBV2 with TRBJ1-3, with D hard to call. Germline V lookup: CDR1 SNHLY, CDR2 FYNNEI. The CDR3 length is 14 residues. V gave up 5 bases and J gave up 1 base, with 9 bases separating them. The CDR3 DNA reads TGTGCCAGCAGTCCCCCCGGGTCTGGAAACACCATATATTTT. Translated, it gives CASSPPGSGNTIYF.

The genes are TRBV7-9 and TRBJ2-3, with TRBD2 matching over 7 bases. From germline, CDR1 is SEHNR and CDR2 FQNEAQ (reference sequence). V trimming: 5 bases; J trimming: 10 bases; junction bases outside the gene matches: 12. The CDR3 is made up of 14 amino acids. CDR3 in DNA: TGTGCCAGCAGCCCCCCGGTTAAGCGGGGCGCGCAGTATTTT. It yields the protein CASSPPVKRGAQYF. Full variable domain (missing parts from reference TRBV7-9 and TRBJ2-3): DTGVSQNPRHKITKRGQNVTFRCDPISEHNRLYWYRQTLGQGPEFLTYFQNEAQLEKSRLLSDRFSAERPKGSFSTLEIQRTEQGDSAMYLCASSPPVKRGAQYFGPGTRLTVL.

The chain employs TRBV18 and TRBJ2-2; D gene ambiguous. Per germline, CDR1 KGHSH and CDR2 LQKENI. Trimming stripped 0 bases from V and 5 bases from J, with 7 bases between. The CDR3 consists of 14 residues. CDR3 nucleotide sequence: TGTGCCAGCTCACCACCGGCCTGGACCGGGGAGCTGTTTTTT. This translates into CASSPPAWTGELFF.

This chain uses TRBV9 with TRBJ2-1; TRBD1 matches at 9 bases. The V gene's germline CDR1 is SGDLS and CDR2 YYNGEE. This CDR3 comprises 16 residues. V shed 3 bases and J 8 bases; nucleotides not matched to a gene: 12. CDR3: CASSAMAGTGMDEQFF. DNA for the CDR3: TGTGCCAGCAGCGCGATGGCCGGGACAGGGATGGATGAGCAGTTCTTC.

The rearrangement joins TRBV9 to TRBJ1-1; no definite D call. Germline values: CDR1 SGDLS, CDR2 YYNGEE. V was cut by 0 bases and J by 5 bases, with 11 bases left in between. The CDR3 sequence is 14 residues long. For the CDR3, the DNA is TGTGCCAGCAGCGTAGGCAATATGGAGACTGAAGCTTTCTTT. Residues: CASSVGNMETEAFF. The full variable domain, in which reference TRBV9 and TRBJ1-1 provide the parts outside the CDR3, is DSGVTQTPKHLITATGQRVTLRCSPRSGDLSVYWYQQSLDQGLQFLIQYYNGEERAKGNILERFSAQQFPDLHSELNLSSLELGDSALYFCASSVGNMETEAFFGQGTRLTVV.

V usage is TRBV7-2 and J usage is TRBJ1-6; D ambiguous. Trimming stripped 4 bases from V and 5 bases from J, with 15 bases between. The V gene's germline CDR1 is SGHTA and CDR2 FQGNSA. The CDR3 length is 16 residues. CDR3 coding DNA: TGTGCCAGCAGCTCCAAAGTGGCAGCTCATAATTCACCCCTCCACTTT. Amino acid sequence: CASSSKVAAHNSPLHF.

The chain is built from TRBV30 and TRBJ1-4, with a tentative D call TRBD1 (6 bases). This CDR3 is 17 amino acids long. Germline V gene lookup returns CDR1 GTSNPN and CDR2 SVGIG (reference sequence). V lost 3 bases and J lost 7, with 24 bases in between. CDR3 sequence: CAWRVTGTTPLGEKLFF. As DNA, the CDR3 is TGTGCCTGGAGGGTAACAGGGACCACTCCTTTGGGTGAAAAACTGTTTTTT.

Here the CDR3 reads CASSESTGVRNEQYF. The CDR3 bases are TGTGCCAGCAGTGAATCGACAGGTGTAAGGAACGAGCAGTACTTC. The chain employs TRBV6-1 and TRBJ2-7, with a possible D match to TRBD1 (6 bases). The V gene's germline CDR1 is MNHNS and CDR2 SASEGT. The CDR3 spans 15 residues. V lost 2 bases, J lost 5 bases, and 16 bases lay in between.

The chain recombines TRBV20-1 with TRBJ1-2; 7 bases are shared with TRBD1. This CDR3 has 11 residues. Germline V gene lookup returns CDR1 DFQATT and CDR2 SNEGSKA (reference sequence). CDR3 nucleotides: TGCAGCGTACAGGGGCCATATGGCTACACCTTC. This gives the protein CSVQGPYGYTF.

The V call is TRBV5-1, the J call TRBJ1-3; D may be TRBD1 (5 bases). The CDR3 has 15 amino acids. Trimming removed 4 bases from V and 0 bases from J, with 11 bases in between. Per germline, CDR1 SGHRS and CDR2 YFSETQ. CDR3 coding DNA: TGCGCCAGCAGCCCTGGGGGAACCTCTGGAAACACCATATATTTT. Translated, it gives CASSPGGTSGNTIYF.

Here the CDR3 reads CAGGTGEETQYF. CDR3 sequence (DNA): TGTGCCGGCGGGACAGGTGAGGAGACGCAGTATTTT. This chain uses TRBV6-5 with TRBJ2-3; 8 bases line up with TRBD1. Trimming cost V 11 bases and J 9 bases; bases outside gene matches: 10. Looked up from germline, CDR1 is MNHEY and CDR2 is SVGAGI. The CDR3 totals 12 residues.

The V and J genes are TRBV5-6 and TRBJ1-2; D uncertain. V was clipped by 2 bases and J by 5 bases, with 10 bases between them. Germline V gene sequence: CDR1 SGHDT, CDR2 YYEEEE. The CDR3 is 13 amino acids. The CDR3 region is CASSFASSYGYTF. CDR3 DNA: TGTGCCAGCAGCTTCGCCAGCTCTTATGGCTACACCTTC.

This sequence joins TRBV19 and TRBJ1-1; D possibly corresponds to TRBD1 (5 bases). Per germline, CDR1 LNHDA and CDR2 SQIVND (reference sequence). V lost 5 bases and J 4 bases, leaving 11 bases between the germline ends. The CDR3 extends over 13 amino acids. The DNA of the CDR3 is TGTGCCAGTAGTCGGGACGTGGGCACTGAAGCTTTCTTT. Translated, it gives CASSRDVGTEAFF. Drawing the rest from reference TRBV19 and TRBJ1-1, the complete variable domain is DGGITQSPKYLFRKEGQNVTLSCEQNLNHDAMYWYRQDPGQGLRLIYYSQIVNDFQKGDIAEGYSVSREKKESFPLTVTSAQKNPTAFYLCASSRDVGTEAFFGQGTRLTVV.

The V gene is TRBV19, the J gene TRBJ2-7, with a possible D match to TRBD1 (7 bases). Deletions cut 3 bases from V and 3 bases from J, with 18 bases between. This CDR3 is 16 amino acids long. Per the germline V gene, CDR1 is LNHDA and CDR2 is SQIVND (reference sequence). For the CDR3, the DNA is TGTGCCAGTAGTATCGGGGGATACAGGGGTAGCTACGAGCAGTACTTC. This gives the protein CASSIGGYRGSYEQYF.

The rearrangement joins TRBV7-3 to TRBJ1-1; 9 positions agree with TRBD1. Looked up from germline, CDR1 is SGHTA and CDR2 is FQGTGA. V dropped 5 bases and J dropped 8; count of bases not matched to a gene: 12. CDR3 length: 15 amino acids. The CDR3 sequence: CASSPLRDRAGEAFF. The CDR3 region has the DNA TGTGCCAGCAGCCCGCTGCGGGACAGGGCAGGGGAAGCTTTCTTT.

The chain recombines TRBV27 with TRBJ1-6; D remains ambiguous. This CDR3 region has 13 residues. Germline CDR1 and CDR2: MNHEY and SMNVEV (reference sequence). The ends were cut back, 0 bases at V and 10 bases at J, with 7 bases in the middle. CDR3 protein: CASSLSVGSPLHF. The DNA for the CDR3 is TGTGCCAGCAGTTTATCCGTAGGATCACCCCTCCACTTT.

J is TRBJ1-1 and V is TRBV2; D may be TRBD1 (6 bases). The CDR3 extends over 14 amino acids. From germline, CDR1 is SNHLY and CDR2 FYNNEI. V lost 8 bases, J lost 4 bases, and 17 bases lay in between. DNA for the CDR3: TGTGCCAGCGCAAGTCGGACAGCGGGCACTGAAGCTTTCTTT. It codes for CASASRTAGTEAFF.

The chain joins TRBV16 to TRBJ1-3; 7 bases are shared with TRBD1. The trim removed 7 bases at V and 7 bases at J, leaving 10 bases unmatched. The CDR3 has 14 amino acids. Germline assignment: CDR1 KGHSY and CDR2 FQNENV. The CDR3 region is CASMKTGARNTIYF. As DNA, the CDR3 is TGTGCCAGCATGAAAACAGGGGCAAGGAACACCATATATTTT.

This clone has a single count. V is TRBV2 and J is TRBJ1-1; D not resolved. Germline CDR1 and CDR2: SNHLY and FYNNEI. The CDR3 is 13 residues long. The germline V and J ends were trimmed by 4 bases and 5 bases, with 11 bases remaining between them. As DNA, the CDR3 is TGTGCCAGCAGTGGAGCCAGGCGAACTGAAGCTTTCTTT. This codes for CASSGARRTEAFF.

V is TRBV28 and J is TRBJ1-5; weak D call: TRBD1 (5 bases). CDR1 is MDHEN, CDR2 SYDVKM, per germline. The CDR3 spans 20 residues. V was pared by 4 bases and J by 2 bases, with 27 bases between. DNA of the CDR3: TGTGCCAGCAGTTCCCTTCCCGGGACCCTCCGGCTCGTGGGCAATCAGCCCCAGCATTTT. This codes for CASSSLPGTLRLVGNQPQHF.

The chain carries TRBV28 and TRBJ1-2; D gene unclear. V was pared by 9 bases and J by 8 bases, with 13 bases between. The V gene's germline CDR1 is MDHEN and CDR2 SYDVKM. This CDR3 region has 11 residues. The CDR3 sequence is CASRTVWGYTF. The CDR3 nucleotides are TGTGCCAGTCGTACTGTATGGGGCTACACCTTC.

The chain recombines TRBV19 with TRBJ2-1; TRBD1 or TRBD2 may be the D gene (5 bases each). The germline V gene has CDR1 LNHDA and CDR2 SQIVND (reference sequence). Trimming shortened V by 3 bases and J by 3 bases, and 12 bases separated the two germline ends. The CDR3 spans 15 residues. CDR3 sequence: CASSISGGNYNEQFF. The CDR3 bases are TGTGCCAGTAGTATTAGTGGGGGAAACTACAATGAGCAGTTCTTC.

The gene calls are TRBV7-9 and TRBJ2-3; D is uncertain. The CDR3 is made up of 14 amino acids. In germline, CDR1 is SEHNR, CDR2 FQNEAQ (reference sequence). Trimming took 4 bases from V and 1 from J, leaving 9 bases between them. The CDR3 region is CASSSFYGTDTQYF. In nucleotides, the CDR3 is TGTGCCAGCAGCTCCTTCTACGGCACAGATACGCAGTATTTT.

J is TRBJ1-2 and V is TRBV3-1 (or the pseudogene TRBV3-2); TRBD1 is a possible D gene (5 bases). The CDR3 runs 15 residues. CDR1 and CDR2 (germline): LGHDT, YNNKEL (reference sequence). Trimming shortened V by 1 base and J by 4 bases, and 13 bases separated the two germline ends. CDR3 sequence reads: CASSQGSGQGYGYTF. CDR3 DNA: TGTGCCAGCAGCCAAGGCTCGGGCCAGGGCTATGGCTACACCTTC.

This sequence joins TRBV7-9 and TRBJ1-1, with no clear D. CDR1 and CDR2 (germline): SEHNR, FQNEAQ (reference sequence). The CDR3 runs to 16 residues. V lost 1 base and J lost 1, with 13 bases in between. The CDR3 protein is CASSLGSGVANTEAFF. DNA for the CDR3: TGTGCCAGCAGCTTAGGGAGTGGGGTGGCGAACACTGAAGCTTTCTTT.

The gene calls are TRBV5-1 and TRBJ2-7; 11 positions agree with TRBD1. The CDR3 spans 14 residues. With 4 bases clipped from V and 4 bases from J, the junction kept 4 bases outside the gene matches. Germline loops: CDR1 SGHRS, CDR2 YFSETQ. The CDR3 DNA reads as TGCGCCAGCAGCCCGGACAGGGGGCGTTACGAGCAGTACTTC. Translation gives CASSPDRGRYEQYF. The full variable domain, with the rest looked up from reference TRBV5-1 and TRBJ2-7, is KAGVTQTPRYLIKTRGQQVTLSCSPISGHRSVSWYQQTPGQGLQFLFEYFSETQRNKGNFPGRFSGRQFSNSRSEMNVSTLELGDSALYLCASSPDRGRYEQYFGPGTRLTVT.

This clone came up a few times. V and J are TRBV19 and TRBJ1-6; no reliable D call. CDR3 length: 15 residues. The germline V gene has CDR1 LNHDA and CDR2 SQIVND (reference sequence). The V end was cut by 6 bases, the J end by 8 bases, with 17 bases between. The CDR3 DNA reads TGTGCCAGTAGCGAAGTGTCCCTACTAGATTCACCCCTCCACTTT. This codes for CASSEVSLLDSPLHF.